One sample yielded the 23 T cell receptor beta chains listed below, sequenced in a study of cytomegalovirus exposure and HLA in healthy donors. The PCR was carried out with 60 Vbeta primers and 13 Jbeta primers. Profiled with immunoSEQ multiplex PCR; TCRdb holds only in-frame clones, not every one. Of 100,000 to 150,000 clones listed, 60% to 85% were seen once; the top ten hold less than 3%. Sequenced sample: PBMCs. Receptors originate from a woman aged 40-49 years in good health and CMV-seropositive.

The chain is built from TRBV27 and TRBJ2-5, with D possibly matching TRBD2 (6 bases). The end of the DNA aligns better with TRBJ2-7, so the J call may be wrong. Per germline, CDR1 MNHEY and CDR2 SMNVEV (reference sequence). The CDR3 covers 16 residues. The CDR3 loop is CASSDGGYGASYEQYF. As DNA, the CDR3 is TGTGCCAGCAGTGACGGGGGTTACGGCGCCTCCTACGAGCAGTACTTC.

The chain employs TRBV13 and TRBJ2-1; 12 nucleotides align to TRBD1. CDR3 size: 15 residues. V was clipped by 5 bases and J by 7 bases; unmatched bases: 6. The germline V gene encodes CDR1 PRHDT and CDR2 FYEKMQ (reference sequence). The CDR3 reads CASSPPGQGANEQFF. As DNA, the CDR3 is TGTGCCAGCAGCCCTCCGGGACAGGGGGCAAATGAGCAGTTCTTC.

V gene TRBV5-1 combines with J gene TRBJ2-5; 14 bases map to TRBD2. This CDR3 contains 17 residues. The junction had 7 bases not matched to a gene; V was cut back by 4 bases and J by 2 bases. Germline V lookup: CDR1 SGHRS, CDR2 YFSETQ. CDR3 DNA: TGCGCCAGCAGCCTAACCGGGACTAGCGGGGGACAAGAGACCCAGTACTTC. Amino acids: CASSLTGTSGGQETQYF. The full variable domain, completed using reference TRBV5-1 and TRBJ2-5, is KAGVTQTPRYLIKTRGQQVTLSCSPISGHRSVSWYQQTPGQGLQFLFEYFSETQRNKGNFPGRFSGRQFSNSRSEMNVSTLELGDSALYLCASSLTGTSGGQETQYFGPGTRLLVL.

The chain uses TRBV4-2 and TRBJ1-1; no firm D call. There are 14 residues in the CDR3. Germline assignment: CDR1 LGHNA and CDR2 YNFKEQ. V gave up 2 bases and J gave up 4 bases, with 11 bases separating them. The CDR3 DNA follows: TGTGCCAGCAGCCAAAACAGCGGTGTCACTGAAGCTTTCTTT. This sequence encodes CASSQNSGVTEAFF.

On this clone: The junction does not match germline at one end; this may be a read error. The genes are TRBV7-7 and TRBJ1-5; D is undetermined. From germline, CDR1 is SSHAT and CDR2 FNYEAQ (reference sequence). This CDR3 contains 13 residues. The CDR3: CASSLAPNQPQHF. The CDR3 DNA sequence: TGTGCTAGCAGCTTAGCCCCAAATCAGCCCCAGCATTTT.

The CDR3 loop reads CAWSSTGLNGYTF. The CDR3 DNA is TGTGCCTGGAGTTCGACAGGGCTAAATGGCTACACCTTC. This sequence joins TRBV30 and TRBJ1-2; TRBD1 matches 7 bases. From germline, CDR1 is GTSNPN and CDR2 SVGIG (reference sequence). There are 13 residues in the CDR3. V lost 2 bases, J lost 6 bases, and 6 bases stayed unmatched.

This clone was detected a few times. The V and J genes are TRBV7-8 and TRBJ1-4; D is perhaps TRBD1 (5 bases). The CDR3 contains 17 residues. Trimming cost V 1 base and J 3 bases, with 15 bases left between them. The germline V gene has CDR1 SGHVS and CDR2 FQNEAQ. CDR3 nucleotides: TGTGCCAGCAGCTTAGAAGTGGGACGGGGGGCTAATGAAAAACTGTTTTTT. Translated, it gives CASSLEVGRGANEKLFF.

This sequence joins TRBV6-5 and TRBJ2-1, with 8 bases aligning to TRBD2. Germline CDR1 is MNHEY and CDR2 is SVGAGI. Germline trimming cut 2 bases from V and 5 bases from J; bases unmatched to any gene: 8. This CDR3 is 16 amino acids long. In DNA form, the CDR3 reads TGTGCCAGCAGTTACGCCCGGGGGGGTGGGCACAATGAGCAGTTCTTC. It translates to CASSYARGGGHNEQFF.

CDR3 amino acids: CASSPRTSPNEQFF. The CDR3 DNA reads TGTGCCAGCAGCCCCCGGACTAGCCCCAATGAGCAGTTCTTC. The genes are TRBV7-2 and TRBJ2-1; 8 nucleotides line up with TRBD2. V shed 5 bases, J shed 6 bases, and the junction held 6 bases outside the gene matches. There are 14 residues in the CDR3. Germline values: CDR1 SGHTA, CDR2 FQGNSA.

V gene TRBV2 combines with J gene TRBJ2-3; D may be TRBD2 (6 bases). Germline loops: CDR1 SNHLY, CDR2 FYNNEI. Trimming cost V 3 bases and J 4 bases, with 14 bases left between them. The CDR3 length is 15 residues. The CDR3 DNA reads TGTGCCAGCAGTGATTTCGGGGGAGGCGCAGATACGCAGTATTTT. This gives the protein CASSDFGGGADTQYF.

With respect to this clone: At the DNA level, this CDR3 is encoded by other sequences in the same sample as well. The J gene is TRBJ1-6, the V gene TRBV30; maybe TRBD1 (5 bases). Germline V gives CDR1 GTSNPN, CDR2 SVGIG (reference sequence). The CDR3 totals 13 residues. Trimming took off 5 bases at V and 7 bases at J, with 12 bases between the two ends. CDR3 DNA: TGTGCCTGGGGGAGGCGGACAAATTCACCCCTCCACTTT. Translation gives CAWGRRTNSPLHF.

V gene TRBV19 combines with J gene TRBJ1-1; 8 bases line up with TRBD1. CDR1 and CDR2 (germline): LNHDA, SQIVND (reference sequence). The V gene end was trimmed by 6 bases and the J gene end by 5 bases; junction bases not matched to a gene: 5. This CDR3 comprises 13 residues. CDR3 nucleotides: TGTGCCAGTAGGCTCCACAGGGGGACTGAAGCTTTCTTT. It encodes CASRLHRGTEAFF.

This sequence joins TRBV19 and TRBJ1-1, with a possible D match to TRBD1 (5 bases). CDR1 LNHDA and CDR2 SQIVND come from the germline V gene (reference sequence). The CDR3 has 14 residues. Trimming shortened V by 3 bases and J by 3 bases, and 11 bases separated the two germline ends. CDR3 bases: TGTGCCAGTAGTATTAGTCAGGGCTACACTGAAGCTTTCTTT. Amino acid sequence: CASSISQGYTEAFF.

V usage is TRBV11-3 and J usage is TRBJ2-3; 9 bases are shared with TRBD1. The CDR3 covers 13 residues. Germline assignment: CDR1 SGHNT and CDR2 YENEEA. V lost 5 bases and J lost 6; bases outside the gene matches: 3. The CDR3 region is CASSETGGDTQYF. The CDR3 region has the DNA TGTGCCAGCAGCGAGACAGGGGGGGATACGCAGTATTTT.

V is TRBV2 and J is TRBJ2-1; 8 bases map to TRBD2. The germline CDR1 and CDR2 sequences are SNHLY and FYNNEI. The CDR3 length is 15 residues. Trimming cost V 6 bases and J 4 bases; bases outside gene matches: 8. The chain's CDR3 is CASRRTSPTYNEQFF. CDR3 coding DNA: TGTGCCAGCAGGAGGACTAGCCCAACGTACAATGAGCAGTTCTTC.

V and J are TRBV9 and TRBJ2-3; a possible D gene is TRBD2 (7 bases). V lost 0 bases and J 2 bases, leaving 13 bases between the germline ends. This CDR3 region has 16 residues. Germline-derived CDR1 and CDR2 are SGDLS and YYNGEE. CDR3 loop: CASSVGGGRITDTQYF. The CDR3 region has the DNA TGTGCCAGCAGCGTAGGGGGGGGCCGAATCACAGATACGCAGTATTTT.

CDR3 coding DNA: TGCGCCAGCAGTGCCCAGGGGGACGCCGGGGAGCTGTTTTTT. This encodes CASSAQGDAGELFF. V is TRBV10-2 and J is TRBJ2-2, with 7 positions matching TRBD1. The length of the CDR3 is 14 residues. Trimming removed 4 bases from V and 6 bases from J; junction bases left unmatched: 5. The germline CDR1 and CDR2 sequences are WSHSY and SAAADI.

The chain links TRBV7-9 to TRBJ2-3; D is possibly TRBD2 (6 bases). V was pared by 4 bases and J by 1 base, with 12 bases between. CDR1 and CDR2 from the germline V gene are SEHNR and FQNEAQ (reference sequence). This CDR3 region has 15 residues. Here the CDR3 reads CASSSRGIGTDTQYF. CDR3 coding DNA: TGTGCCAGCAGCTCCCGGGGGATAGGCACAGATACGCAGTATTTT.

This chain uses TRBV29-1 with TRBJ1-6; 8 bases match TRBD1. The germline V gene encodes CDR1 SQVTM and CDR2 ANQGSEA. J was trimmed by 6 bases and V by 5 bases; bases with no gene match: 6. The CDR3 is 14 amino acids. CDR3 in amino acids: CSVQGADINSPLHF. CDR3 bases: TGCAGCGTTCAGGGGGCGGATATTAATTCACCCCTCCACTTT.

The chain links TRBV4-1 to TRBJ2-7, with TRBD1 as a possible D gene (5 bases). The V end lost 0 bases, the J end lost 1 base, and 13 bases lay between the germline ends. The CDR3 is 16 amino acids. Germline CDR1 and CDR2: MGHRA and YSYEKL. In DNA form, the CDR3 reads TGCGCCAGCAGCCAAGATGAAAGGGGCCGATCCTACGAGCAGTACTTC. Translation: CASSQDERGRSYEQYF.

This rearrangement joins TRBV5-1 to TRBJ1-6, with 7 bases fitting TRBD1. The V gene end was trimmed by 3 bases and the J gene end by 7 bases; junction bases not matched to a gene: 7. Germline-derived CDR1 and CDR2 are SGHRS and YFSETQ. The CDR3 length is 15 residues. The CDR3 bases are TGCGCCAGCAGCTATGGGGACAGCCTGAATTCACCCCTCCACTTT. Its protein is CASSYGDSLNSPLHF.

The table lists this clone with a few counts. CDR3 sequence reads: CASSPDHQRRYSPLHF. CDR3 DNA sequence: TGTGCCAGCAGCCCCGATCACCAGCGGAGGTATTCACCCCTCCACTTT. The chain carries TRBV7-2 and TRBJ1-6; D uncertain. Per the germline V gene, CDR1 is SGHTA and CDR2 is FQGNSA. The CDR3 runs to 16 residues. The V and J ends lost 5 bases and 8 bases respectively, with 19 bases between them. The full variable domain, in which reference TRBV7-2 and TRBJ1-6 provide the parts outside the CDR3, is GAGVSQSPSNKVTEKGKDVELRCDPISGHTALYWYRQSLGQGLEFLIYFQGNSAPDKSGLPSDRFSAERTGGSVSTLTIQRTQQEDSAVYLCASSPDHQRRYSPLHFGNGTRLTVT.

This rearrangement joins TRBV27 to TRBJ1-6; a possible D gene is TRBD1 (5 bases). V was pared by 5 bases and J by 0 bases, with 14 bases between. The CDR3 is 17 amino acids. Looked up from germline, CDR1 is MNHEY and CDR2 is SMNVEV (reference sequence). CDR3 nucleotide sequence: TGTGCCAGCAGTCCCACCCGGGGGGGCTCCTATAATTCACCCCTCCACTTT. Amino acid sequence: CASSPTRGGSYNSPLHF.